Reported below is one T cell receptor (beta chain). Method: immunoSEQ multiplex PCR; TCRdb's copy keeps in-frame clones and lacks some. The sample has approximately 250,000 clones, about 90% seen once. The source of the sample is a study of blood T cell repertoires in COVID-19. Study context: The United States, Italy and Spain were the sources of the acute and convalescent COVID-19 samples. The analysed material was cDNA or gDNA that came from T cells, B-cell-depleted T cells, or PBMCs.

The length of the CDR3 is 16 residues. V lost 4 bases and J 2 bases, leaving 14 bases between the germline ends. Germline assignment: CDR1 LGHNT and CDR2 FRNRAP. The source material was PBMCs or T cells enriched from blood (not recorded which). This TCR was sampled from a woman aged 30 to 39 with acute COVID-19. This rearrangement joins TRBV12-5 to TRBJ2-2; D is perhaps TRBD2 (6 bases). CDR3 DNA: TGTGCTAGTGGTTGGGTCCTAGCGAATAACACCGGGGAGCTGTTTTTT. Translating gives CASGWVLANNTGELFF.